The sequence of this T cell receptor (beta chain) was determined in a study of blood T cell repertoires in COVID-19. Study-level background: COVID-19 samples collected from the United States, Italy and Spain covered acute and convalescent phases. PBMCs, B-cell-depleted T cells, or T cells were the source of the cDNA or gDNA that made up the material.

Sequenced by immunoSEQ multiplex PCR; TCRdb stores in-frame clones only, minus some. This table has under 350,000 clones, approximately 84% appearing once. Germline V lookup: CDR1 SGHKS, CDR2 YYEKEE (reference sequence). Trimming cost V 2 bases and J 6 bases, with 14 bases left between them. The CDR3 is 14 amino acids. This clone was found once. The specimen was PBMCs or T cells enriched from blood (not recorded which). The sequence derives from a man aged 25-40 years who had recovered from COVID-19. This chain connects TRBV5-5 to TRBJ1-1; D may be TRBD1 (5 bases). CDR3 nucleotides: TGTGCCAGCAGCTTTAGTGACAGCGAGCCTGAAGCTTTCTTT. Its translation is CASSFSDSEPEAFF.